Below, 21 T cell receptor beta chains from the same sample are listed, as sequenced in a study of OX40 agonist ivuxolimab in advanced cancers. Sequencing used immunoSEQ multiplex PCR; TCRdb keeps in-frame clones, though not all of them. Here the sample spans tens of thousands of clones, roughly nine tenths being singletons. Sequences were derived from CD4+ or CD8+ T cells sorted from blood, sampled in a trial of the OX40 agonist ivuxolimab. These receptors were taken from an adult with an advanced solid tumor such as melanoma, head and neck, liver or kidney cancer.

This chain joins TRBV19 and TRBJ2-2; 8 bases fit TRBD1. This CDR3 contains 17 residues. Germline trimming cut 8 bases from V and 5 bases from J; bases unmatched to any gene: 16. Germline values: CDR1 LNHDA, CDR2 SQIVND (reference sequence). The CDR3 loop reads CASPLLRRTGRTGELFF. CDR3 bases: TGTGCCAGTCCCCTCCTTCGTCGGACAGGGAGGACCGGGGAGCTGTTTTTT.

CDR3 in DNA: TGTGCCAGCAGCTCCTTCCCCTACGAGCAGTACTTC. Its translation is CASSSFPYEQYF. The chain couples TRBV5-6 to TRBJ2-7; D unclear. CDR1 is SGHDT and CDR2 is YYEEEE in the germline V gene. Between the trimmed V and J ends, which lost 3 bases and 2 bases, there was a span of 6 bases. The length of the CDR3 is 12 residues.

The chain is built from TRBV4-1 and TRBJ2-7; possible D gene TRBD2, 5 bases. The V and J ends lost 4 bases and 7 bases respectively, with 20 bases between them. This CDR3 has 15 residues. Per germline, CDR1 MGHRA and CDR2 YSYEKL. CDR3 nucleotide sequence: TGCGCCAGCAGCCTCCTTAGCGCCGGAGCGAGAGAGCAGTACTTC. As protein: CASSLLSAGAREQYF.

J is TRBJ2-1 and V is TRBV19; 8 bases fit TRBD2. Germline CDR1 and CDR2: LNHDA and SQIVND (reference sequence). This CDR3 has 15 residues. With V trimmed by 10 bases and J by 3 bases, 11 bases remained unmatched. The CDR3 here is CATTDTGTSYNEQFF. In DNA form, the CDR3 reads TGTGCCACTACCGATACCGGGACTAGCTACAATGAGCAGTTCTTC.

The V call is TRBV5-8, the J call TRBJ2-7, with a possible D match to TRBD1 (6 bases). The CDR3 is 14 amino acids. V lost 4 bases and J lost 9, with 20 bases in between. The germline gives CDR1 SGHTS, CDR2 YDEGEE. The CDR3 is CASSPSWGPDGQYF. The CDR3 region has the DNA TGTGCCAGCAGCCCGTCTTGGGGGCCGGACGGGCAGTACTTC.

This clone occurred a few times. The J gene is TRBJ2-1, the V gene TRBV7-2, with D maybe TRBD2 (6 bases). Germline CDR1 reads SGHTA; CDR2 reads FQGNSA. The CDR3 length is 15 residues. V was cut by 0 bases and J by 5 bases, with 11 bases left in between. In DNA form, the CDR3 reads TGTGCCAGCAGCTTAGCGCAGGCGGGGAACAATGAGCAGTTCTTC. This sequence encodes CASSLAQAGNNEQFF. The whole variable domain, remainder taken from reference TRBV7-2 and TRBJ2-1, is GAGVSQSPSNKVTEKGKDVELRCDPISGHTALYWYRQSLGQGLEFLIYFQGNSAPDKSGLPSDRFSAERTGGSVSTLTIQRTQQEDSAVYLCASSLAQAGNNEQFFGPGTRLTVL.

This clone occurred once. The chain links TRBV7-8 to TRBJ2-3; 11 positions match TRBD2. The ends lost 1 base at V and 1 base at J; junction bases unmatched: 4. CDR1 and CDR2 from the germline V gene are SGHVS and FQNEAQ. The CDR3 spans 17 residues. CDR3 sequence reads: CASSLVAGGPGTDTQYF. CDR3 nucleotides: TGTGCCAGCAGCTTAGTAGCGGGAGGGCCGGGCACAGATACGCAGTATTTT.

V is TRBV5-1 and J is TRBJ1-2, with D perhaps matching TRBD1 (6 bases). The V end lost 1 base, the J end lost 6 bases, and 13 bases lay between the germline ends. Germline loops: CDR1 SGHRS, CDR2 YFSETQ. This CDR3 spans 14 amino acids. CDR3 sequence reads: CASSLLSGADGYTF. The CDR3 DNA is TGCGCCAGCAGCTTGCTCTCAGGGGCCGATGGCTACACCTTC.

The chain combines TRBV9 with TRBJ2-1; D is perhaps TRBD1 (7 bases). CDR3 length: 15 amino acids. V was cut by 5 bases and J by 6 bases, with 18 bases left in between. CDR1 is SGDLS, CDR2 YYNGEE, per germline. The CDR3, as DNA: TGTGCCAGCAGTCGGGGGACAGAAGGCGGCAATGAGCAGTTCTTC. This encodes CASSRGTEGGNEQFF.

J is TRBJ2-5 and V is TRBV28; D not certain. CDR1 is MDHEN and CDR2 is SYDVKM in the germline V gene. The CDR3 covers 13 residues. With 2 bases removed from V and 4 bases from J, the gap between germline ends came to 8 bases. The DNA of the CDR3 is TGTGCCAGCAGTTTACCGGGTCGAGAGACCCAGTACTTC. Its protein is CASSLPGRETQYF.

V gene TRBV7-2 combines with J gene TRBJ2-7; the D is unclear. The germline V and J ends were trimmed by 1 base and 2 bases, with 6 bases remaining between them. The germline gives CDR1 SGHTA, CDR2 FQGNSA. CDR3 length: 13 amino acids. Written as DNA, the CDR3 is TGTGCCAGCAGCTTAGGGATCACCTACGAGCAGTACTTC. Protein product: CASSLGITYEQYF.

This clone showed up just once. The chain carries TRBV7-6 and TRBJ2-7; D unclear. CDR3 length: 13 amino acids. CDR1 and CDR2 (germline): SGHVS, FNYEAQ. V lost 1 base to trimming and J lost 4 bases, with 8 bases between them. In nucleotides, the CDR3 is TGTGCCAGCAGCTTAGAGGCCGAGTACGAGCAGTACTTC. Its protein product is CASSLEAEYEQYF. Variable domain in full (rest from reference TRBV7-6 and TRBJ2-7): GAGVSQSPRYKVTKRGQDVALRCDPISGHVSLYWYRQALGQGPEFLTYFNYEAQQDKSGLPNDRFSAERPEGSISTLTIQRTEQRDSAMYRCASSLEAEYEQYFGPGTRLTVT.

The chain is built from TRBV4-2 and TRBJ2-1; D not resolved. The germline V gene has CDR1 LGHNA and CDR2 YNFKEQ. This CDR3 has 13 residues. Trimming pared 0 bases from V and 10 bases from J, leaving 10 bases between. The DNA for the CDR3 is TGTGCCAGCAGCCAAGATTGGCAACGGGAGCAGTTCTTC. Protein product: CASSQDWQREQFF.

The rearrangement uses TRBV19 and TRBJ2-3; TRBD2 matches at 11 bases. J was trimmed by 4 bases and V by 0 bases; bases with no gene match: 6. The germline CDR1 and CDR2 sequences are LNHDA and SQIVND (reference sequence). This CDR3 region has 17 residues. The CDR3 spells CASSIDVAGGQADTQYF. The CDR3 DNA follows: TGTGCCAGTAGTATAGATGTAGCGGGAGGGCAAGCAGATACGCAGTATTTT.

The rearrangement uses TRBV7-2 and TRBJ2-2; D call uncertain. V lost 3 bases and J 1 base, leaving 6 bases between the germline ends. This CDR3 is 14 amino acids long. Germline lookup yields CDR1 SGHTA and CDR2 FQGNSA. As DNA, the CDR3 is TGTGCCAGCAGCTTTGGTCAGAACACCGGGGAGCTGTTTTTT. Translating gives CASSFGQNTGELFF. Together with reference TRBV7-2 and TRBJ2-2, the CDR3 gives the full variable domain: GAGVSQSPSNKVTEKGKDVELRCDPISGHTALYWYRQSLGQGLEFLIYFQGNSAPDKSGLPSDRFSAERTGGSVSTLTIQRTQQEDSAVYLCASSFGQNTGELFFGEGSRLTVL.

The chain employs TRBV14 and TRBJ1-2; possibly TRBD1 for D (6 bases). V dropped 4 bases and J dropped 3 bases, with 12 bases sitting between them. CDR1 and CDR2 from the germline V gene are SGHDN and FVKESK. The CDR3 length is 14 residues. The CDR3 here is CASSPPGQHYGYTF. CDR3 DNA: TGTGCCAGCAGCCCCCCAGGACAGCACTATGGCTACACCTTC.

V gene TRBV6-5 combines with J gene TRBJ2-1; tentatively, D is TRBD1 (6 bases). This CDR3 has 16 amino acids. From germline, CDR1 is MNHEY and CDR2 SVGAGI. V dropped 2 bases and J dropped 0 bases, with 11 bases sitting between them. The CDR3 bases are TGTGCCAGCAGTTACCAGGGACAACCCTCCTACAATGAGCAGTTCTTC. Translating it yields CASSYQGQPSYNEQFF.

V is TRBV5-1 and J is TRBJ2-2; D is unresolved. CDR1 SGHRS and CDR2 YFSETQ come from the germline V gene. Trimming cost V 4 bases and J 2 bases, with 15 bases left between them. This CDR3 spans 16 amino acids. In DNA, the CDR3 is TGCGCCAGCAGCCGGGTGGCAGATACTAACACCGGGGAGCTGTTTTTT. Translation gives CASSRVADTNTGELFF. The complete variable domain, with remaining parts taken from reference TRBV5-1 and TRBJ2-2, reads KAGVTQTPRYLIKTRGQQVTLSCSPISGHRSVSWYQQTPGQGLQFLFEYFSETQRNKGNFPGRFSGRQFSNSRSEMNVSTLELGDSALYLCASSRVADTNTGELFFGEGSRLTVL.

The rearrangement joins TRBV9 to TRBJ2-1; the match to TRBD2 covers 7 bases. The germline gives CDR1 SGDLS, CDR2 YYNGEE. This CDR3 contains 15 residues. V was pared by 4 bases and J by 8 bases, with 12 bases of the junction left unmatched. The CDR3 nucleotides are TGTGCCAGCAGCCTTCAGGAGCTAGCGGTCTATGAGCAGTTCTTC. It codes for CASSLQELAVYEQFF.

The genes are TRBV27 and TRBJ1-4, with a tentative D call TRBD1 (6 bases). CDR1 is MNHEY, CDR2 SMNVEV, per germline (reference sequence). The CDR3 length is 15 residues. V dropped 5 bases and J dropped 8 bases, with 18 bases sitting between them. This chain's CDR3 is CASSTHRVGGEKLFF. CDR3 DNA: TGTGCCAGCAGTACCCACAGGGTGGGTGGCGAAAAACTGTTTTTT.

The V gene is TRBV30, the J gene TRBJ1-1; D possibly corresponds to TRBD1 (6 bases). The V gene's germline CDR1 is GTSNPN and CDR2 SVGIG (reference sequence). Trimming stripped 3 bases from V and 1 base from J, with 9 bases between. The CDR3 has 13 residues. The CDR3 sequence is CAWRDSANTEAFF. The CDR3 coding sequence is TGTGCCTGGAGGGACAGTGCGAACACTGAAGCTTTCTTT.